This T cell receptor beta chain is from a study of cytomegalovirus exposure and HLA in healthy donors. Study background: The 500 to 750 first-cohort repertoires and the 95 to 150 validation repertoires shared the same platform, a later analysis reported.

TCRdb's copy holds only in-frame clones and misses some; the assay was immunoSEQ multiplex PCR. This table holds around 180,000 clones, about 84% found once. Germline V gene sequence: CDR1 MNHEY, CDR2 SVGAGI. V was shortened by 2 bases and J by 3 bases, with 17 bases between the two germline ends. The CDR3 is 16 amino acids. V is TRBV6-5 and J is TRBJ2-7; D might be TRBD1 (5 bases). The specimen sequenced was PBMCs. This TCR derives from a young woman in good health and CMV-seronegative. The CDR3 DNA sequence: TGTGCCAGCAGTTACGTTAGGGGTCCGAAATACTACGAGCAGTACTTC. Translation gives CASSYVRGPKYYEQYF.